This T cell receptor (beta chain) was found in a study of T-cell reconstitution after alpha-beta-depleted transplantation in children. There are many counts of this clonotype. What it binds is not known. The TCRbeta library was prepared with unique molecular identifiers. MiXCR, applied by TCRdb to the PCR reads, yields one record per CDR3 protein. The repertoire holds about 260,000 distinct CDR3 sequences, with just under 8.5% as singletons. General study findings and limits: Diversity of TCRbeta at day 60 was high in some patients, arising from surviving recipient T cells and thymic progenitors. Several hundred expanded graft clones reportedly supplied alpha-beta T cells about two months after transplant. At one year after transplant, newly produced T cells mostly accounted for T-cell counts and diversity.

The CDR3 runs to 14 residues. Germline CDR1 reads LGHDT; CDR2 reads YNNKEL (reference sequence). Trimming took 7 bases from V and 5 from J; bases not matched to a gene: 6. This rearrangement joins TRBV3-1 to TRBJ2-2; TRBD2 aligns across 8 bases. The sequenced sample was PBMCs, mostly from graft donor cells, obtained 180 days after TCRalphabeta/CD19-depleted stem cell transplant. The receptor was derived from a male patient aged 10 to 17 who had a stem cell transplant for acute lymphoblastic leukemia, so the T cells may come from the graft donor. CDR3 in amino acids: CASIGREGTGELFF. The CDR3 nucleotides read TGTGCCAGCATCGGTCGGGAGGGAACCGGGGAGCTGTTTTTT.